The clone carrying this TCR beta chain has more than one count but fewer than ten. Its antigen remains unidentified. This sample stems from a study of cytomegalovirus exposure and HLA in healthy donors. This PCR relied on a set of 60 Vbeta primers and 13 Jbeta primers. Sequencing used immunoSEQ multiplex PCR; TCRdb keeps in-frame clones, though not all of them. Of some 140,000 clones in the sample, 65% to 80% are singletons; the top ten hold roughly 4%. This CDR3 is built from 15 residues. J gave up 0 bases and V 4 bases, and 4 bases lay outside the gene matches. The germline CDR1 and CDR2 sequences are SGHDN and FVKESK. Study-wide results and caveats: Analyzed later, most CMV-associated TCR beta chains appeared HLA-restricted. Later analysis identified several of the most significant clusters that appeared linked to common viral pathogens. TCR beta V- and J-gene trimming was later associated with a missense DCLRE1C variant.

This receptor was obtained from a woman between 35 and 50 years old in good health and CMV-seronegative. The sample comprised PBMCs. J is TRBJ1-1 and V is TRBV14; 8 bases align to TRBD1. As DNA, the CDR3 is TGTGCCAGCAGCCGGCGGACAGGGATGAACACTGAAGCTTTCTTT. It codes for CASSRRTGMNTEAFF.